This entry lists 21 T cell receptor beta chains sequenced from one sample in a study of response to subunit inactivated influenza vaccine. In TCRdb, the RT-PCR reads were re-called with MiXCR into one record per CDR3 protein. The sample shows hundreds of thousands of distinct CDR3 sequences, roughly 15% of them seen only once. Here the sequenced sample was PBMCs from blood, taken 14 to 15 days before vaccination. The receptors here all came from a man aged 50-59 years who received an inactivated influenza vaccine.

This sequence joins TRBV27 and TRBJ2-3, with TRBD1 matching over 8 bases. The CDR3 has 14 amino acids. With 7 bases clipped from V and 4 bases from J, the junction kept 7 bases outside the gene matches. Germline V gives CDR1 MNHEY, CDR2 SMNVEV (reference sequence). The CDR3: CASKARQGSDTQYF. The CDR3, as DNA: TGTGCCAGCAAAGCTAGACAGGGGTCAGATACGCAGTATTTT.

The chain links TRBV28 to TRBJ2-4, with D hard to call. This CDR3 has 12 amino acids. V was cut by 5 bases and J by 1 base, with 3 bases left in between. Germline CDR1 and CDR2: MDHEN and SYDVKM. DNA for the CDR3: TGTGCCAGCAGTACTGCCAAAAACATTCAGTACTTC. It translates to CASSTAKNIQYF.

This clonotype has at least ten counts. The CDR3 loop is CASSHRGRQNIQYF. CDR3 coding DNA: TGTGCCAGCAGTCACAGGGGGCGCCAAAACATTCAGTACTTC. This sequence joins TRBV28 and TRBJ2-4; TRBD1 aligns across 9 bases. The V gene's germline CDR1 is MDHEN and CDR2 SYDVKM. CDR3 length: 14 residues. V was pared by 5 bases and J by 5 bases, with 4 bases of the junction left unmatched. Together with reference TRBV28 and TRBJ2-4, the CDR3 gives the full variable domain: DVKVTQSSRYLVKRTGEKVFLECVQDMDHENMFWYRQDPGLGLRLIYFSYDVKMKEKGDIPEGYSVSREKKERFSLILESASTNQTSMYLCASSHRGRQNIQYFGAGTRLSVL.

The chain is built from TRBV7-2 and TRBJ2-7, with 11 bases identical to TRBD1. The CDR3 loop spans 16 amino acids. The V and J ends lost 5 bases and 3 bases, in that order; junction bases with no gene match: 9. Looked up from germline, CDR1 is SGHTA and CDR2 is FQGNSA. For the CDR3, the DNA is TGTGCCAGCAGCCGCGGAGGGACAGGGGGAAACTACGAGCAGTACTTC. Its protein is CASSRGGTGGNYEQYF.

In this sample, this clonotype turned up a few times. The chain is built from TRBV20-1 and TRBJ2-7; TRBD2 aligns across 11 bases. The CDR3 loop spans 14 amino acids. Germline CDR1 and CDR2: DFQATT and SNEGSKA (reference sequence). J gave up 5 bases and V 4 bases, and 7 bases lay outside the gene matches. The DNA for the CDR3 is TGCAGTGCTATTAGCGGGGGGGCCGGGGACGAGCAGTACTTC. Translation gives CSAISGGAGDEQYF.

In its sample, this clonotype was seen a few times. This chain links TRBV5-1 with TRBJ2-7; a weak D match, TRBD1 (6 bases). Germline CDR1 and CDR2: SGHRS and YFSETQ. This CDR3 region has 14 residues. V gave up 0 bases and J gave up 3 bases, with 10 bases separating them. The CDR3 DNA follows: TGCGCCAGCAGCTTGGATGACAGGAACTACGAGCAGTACTTC. Translated: CASSLDDRNYEQYF.

The sample holds a few counts of this clonotype. The gene calls are TRBV28 and TRBJ2-7; 7 bases fit TRBD1. The CDR3 is 13 residues long. The V and J ends lost 7 bases and 3 bases, in that order; junction bases with no gene match: 6. CDR1 and CDR2 from the germline V gene are MDHEN and SYDVKM. For the CDR3, the DNA is TGTGCCAGCAAGACAGGGAACAACTACGAGCAGTACTTC. Amino acids: CASKTGNNYEQYF.

Comments on this clonotype: No DNA is shown, since the ends of the CDR3 on it are uncertain; the CDR3 is the one TCRdb lists. The V and J genes are TRBV21-1 and TRBJ2-6; the table's D call, TRBD1, was not checked against the DNA. TRBV21-1 corresponds to a pseudogene. The CDR3 region is 18 residues in length, termini included. The CDR3 loop reads CASSKKKGWGSGANVLTF.

This clonotype has a count of ten or more. The chain joins TRBV12-3 or TRBV12-4 to TRBJ2-3; the match to TRBD2 covers 8 bases. Losses at the gene ends were 3 bases for V and 0 bases for J; bases not matched to a gene: 5. The CDR3 has 16 amino acids. As DNA, the CDR3 is TGTGCCAGCAGTTTTCAGCGGGGGTCTAGCACAGATACGCAGTATTTT. It encodes CASSFQRGSSTDTQYF.

V usage is TRBV6-1 and J usage is TRBJ2-7, with 7 bases matching TRBD1. CDR3 length: 15 residues. Trimming cost V 0 bases and J 3 bases; bases outside gene matches: 5. Germline V CDR1 and CDR2: MNHNS, SASEGT. CDR3 in DNA: TGTGCCAGCAGTGAAGCCTGGGACAGCTACTACGAGCAGTACTTC. This sequence encodes CASSEAWDSYYEQYF.

The V call is TRBV29-1, the J call TRBJ1-4; D may be TRBD1 (6 bases). The germline CDR1 and CDR2 sequences are SQVTM and ANQGSEA. V was cut by 6 bases and J by 7 bases, with 12 bases left in between. This CDR3 is built from 12 residues. The DNA for the CDR3 is TGCAGCGTGAAGGGGGTTGGTGAAAAACTGTTTTTT. It yields the protein CSVKGVGEKLFF.

Ten or more counts support this clonotype. V gene TRBV5-5 combines with J gene TRBJ2-1; D gene ambiguous. Deletions cut 4 bases from V and 9 bases from J, with 14 bases between. CDR3 length equals 13 residues. Per germline, CDR1 SGHKS and CDR2 YYEKEE (reference sequence). CDR3 sequence reads: CASSPWANSEQFF. The CDR3, as DNA: TGTGCCAGCAGCCCTTGGGCCAACAGTGAGCAGTTCTTC.

The sample holds a few counts of this clonotype. V and J are TRBV7-9 and TRBJ1-1; a possible D gene is TRBD1 (6 bases). Germline CDR1 SEHNR, CDR2 FQNEAQ (reference sequence). The CDR3 is 14 residues long. V was cut by 11 bases and J by 1 base, with 17 bases left in between. CDR3 in amino acids: CAHTGGGPNTEAFF. CDR3 nucleotides: TGTGCCCATACCGGAGGGGGGCCGAACACTGAAGCTTTCTTT.

This clonotype was detected a few times. The CDR3 sequence: CASSLLGTSGYEQYF. CDR3 nucleotide sequence: TGTGCCAGCAGCCTATTAGGGACTAGCGGCTACGAGCAGTACTTC. The V gene is TRBV6-2 or TRBV6-3, the J gene TRBJ2-7, with 11 bases fitting TRBD2. The length of the CDR3 is 15 residues. Trimming cost V 6 bases and J 3 bases; bases outside gene matches: 7. Per germline, CDR1 MNHEY and CDR2 SVGEGT.

J is TRBJ1-2 and V is TRBV12-3 or TRBV12-4; 9 nucleotides agree with TRBD1. CDR3 length: 14 residues. V gave up 8 bases and J gave up 3 bases; unmatched junction bases: 7. CDR3 amino acids: CASGAGTGHYGYTF. The CDR3 nucleotides are TGTGCCAGCGGCGCCGGGACAGGGCACTATGGCTACACCTTC.

This clonotype appeared a few times. The genes are TRBV20-1 and TRBJ2-5; the D is unclear. The germline V and J ends were trimmed by 0 bases and 0 bases, with 8 bases remaining between them. Per the germline V gene, CDR1 is DFQATT and CDR2 is SNEGSKA (reference sequence). The CDR3 totals 14 residues. The CDR3 nucleotides read TGCAGTGCTAGAGATGAACCGTACCAAGAGACCCAGTACTTC. Its protein is CSARDEPYQETQYF.

This rearrangement joins TRBV5-6 to TRBJ2-1, with D tentatively TRBD2 (5 bases). The V gene lost 4 bases and the J gene lost 0 bases, with 14 bases spanning the gap. Looked up from germline, CDR1 is SGHDT and CDR2 is YYEEEE. The CDR3 has 16 residues. For the CDR3, the DNA is TGTGCCAGCAGCGTTGGTAGCGTATTCTCCTACAATGAGCAGTTCTTC. Translation: CASSVGSVFSYNEQFF.

In this sample, this clonotype turned up many times. The V and J genes are TRBV28 and TRBJ1-5; D is perhaps TRBD1 (5 bases). The CDR3 sequence is 15 residues long. Trimming took off 6 bases at V and 5 bases at J, with 17 bases between the two ends. From germline, CDR1 is MDHEN and CDR2 SYDVKM. Written as DNA, the CDR3 is TGTGCCAGCAGCCTGGGGGAGGTAGGGTATCAGCCCCAGCATTTT. This translates into CASSLGEVGYQPQHF.

There are a few counts of this clonotype. The rearrangement links TRBV3-1 to TRBJ1-2, with D possibly matching TRBD1 (6 bases). CDR3 size: 13 residues. The germline gives CDR1 LGHDT, CDR2 YNNKEL (reference sequence). Trimming cost V 4 bases and J 8 bases, with 14 bases left between them. CDR3 bases: TGTGCCAGCAGCCCCTCAGGGGCGACAGGCTACACCTTC. It is translated as CASSPSGATGYTF.

This clonotype was counted between two and nine times. The chain carries TRBV5-5 and TRBJ1-4, with D maybe TRBD1 (5 bases). The V end lost 0 bases, the J end lost 5 bases, and 8 bases lay between the germline ends. Germline assignment: CDR1 SGHKS and CDR2 YYEKEE (reference sequence). This CDR3 contains 14 residues. CDR3 loop: CASSLETANEKLFF. CDR3 in DNA: TGTGCCAGCAGCTTGGAGACAGCGAATGAAAAACTGTTTTTT. Full variable domain (rest looked up from reference TRBV5-5 and TRBJ1-4): DAGVTQSPTHLIKTRGQQVTLRCSPISGHKSVSWYQQVLGQGPQFIFQYYEKEERGRGNFPDRFSARQFPNYSSELNVNALLLGDSALYLCASSLETANEKLFFGSGTQLSVL.

This clonotype was recorded many times. The rearrangement links TRBV12-3 or TRBV12-4 to TRBJ2-1; D is undetermined. The CDR3 extends over 16 amino acids. The V end lost 5 bases, the J end lost 3 bases, and 17 bases lay between the germline ends. For the CDR3, the DNA is TGTGCCAGCAGTCTTGCCATCCCCGGAGACTACAATGAGCAGTTCTTC. It translates to CASSLAIPGDYNEQFF.